These 18 T cell receptor beta chains were all obtained from the same sample, sequenced in a study of blood T cells in healthy people across ages. Then a second PCR, running about 6 to 11 cycles, was carried out with a sample-barcoded 5' primer and a J-beta primer mix. In TCRdb, the 5' RACE reads were re-called with MiXCR into one record per CDR3 protein. This sample has about 1.4 million distinct CDR3 sequences, with approximately 59% found just once. The sequenced material came from blood. Source of these receptors: a man aged 18-30 years in good health.

The chain couples TRBV15 to TRBJ2-2, with 12 positions matching TRBD1. The germline CDR1 and CDR2 sequences are LNHNV and YYDKDF (reference sequence). The trim removed 2 bases at V and 5 bases at J, leaving 6 bases unmatched. This CDR3 contains 17 residues. This CDR3 reads CATSRPLGQGATGELFF. As DNA, the CDR3 is TGTGCCACCAGCAGACCCCTGGGACAGGGGGCAACCGGGGAGCTGTTTTTT.

The V and J genes are TRBV14 and TRBJ2-4; D gene uncertain. The CDR3 spans 11 residues. Germline CDR1 SGHDN, CDR2 FVKESK. V lost 3 bases to trimming and J lost 8 bases, with 5 bases between them. DNA for the CDR3: TGTGCCAGCAGCCACGGATACATTCAGTACTTC. Its protein is CASSHGYIQYF.

The V and J genes are TRBV29-1 and TRBJ2-1; 9 bases map to TRBD2. CDR3 size: 15 residues. Trimming at V came to 6 bases and at J to 5 bases, leaving 11 bases not matched to a gene. Germline CDR1 is SQVTM and CDR2 is ANQGSEA. The CDR3 DNA follows: TGCAGCGTCTCAGGACGGCTAGCGGGAAACAATGAGCAGTTCTTC. It encodes CSVSGRLAGNNEQFF.

The chain couples TRBV25-1 to TRBJ2-5; D unclear. The end of the DNA fits TRBJ2-7 better, so the J call may be wrong. CDR1 and CDR2 from the germline V gene are MGHDK and SYGVNS. The CDR3 is made up of 14 amino acids. The CDR3 region has the DNA TGTGCCAGCAGTGTGGGCCGGCACCTACTCGAGCAGTACTTC. This encodes CASSVGRHLLEQYF.

The chain employs TRBV5-1 and TRBJ2-7, with 7 bases identical to TRBD1. Looked up from germline, CDR1 is SGHRS and CDR2 is YFSETQ. This CDR3 spans 17 amino acids. After removal of 4 bases from V and 2 bases from J, the junction contained 15 bases not matched to a gene. CDR3 bases: TGCGCCAGCAGCCCGCGACAGGGCCCACTACGGACCTACGAGCAGTACTTC. It translates to CASSPRQGPLRTYEQYF.

The rearrangement links TRBV24-1 to TRBJ2-1, with TRBD1 identical over 7 bases. The CDR3 covers 13 residues. CDR1 is KGHDR, CDR2 SFDVKD, per germline. Germline trimming cut 7 bases from V and 6 bases from J; bases unmatched to any gene: 5. The CDR3 spells CATRDDRVNEQFF. Written as DNA, the CDR3 is TGTGCCACCAGGGATGACAGGGTCAATGAGCAGTTCTTC.

This clonotype was seen a few times. The chain is built from TRBV29-1 and TRBJ1-5; 7 bases match TRBD1. Per germline, CDR1 SQVTM and CDR2 ANQGSEA. V shed 7 bases and J 0 bases; nucleotides not matched to a gene: 6. This CDR3 has 14 residues. This CDR3 reads CSARTGYSNQPQHF. The CDR3 coding sequence is TGCAGCGCCCGGACAGGTTATAGCAATCAGCCCCAGCATTTT. The full variable domain, its missing parts supplied by reference TRBV29-1 and TRBJ1-5, is SAVISQKPSRDICQRGTSLTIQCQVDSQVTMMFWYRQQPGQSLTLIATANQGSEATYESGFVIDKFPISRPNLTFSTLTVSNMSPEDSSIYLCSARTGYSNQPQHFGDGTRLSIL.

This chain connects TRBV9 to TRBJ2-1; D is possibly TRBD2 (6 bases). Germline V gives CDR1 SGDLS, CDR2 YYNGEE. With 0 bases removed from V and 8 bases from J, the gap between germline ends came to 15 bases. The CDR3 is 15 amino acids. CDR3 bases: TGTGCCAGCAGCGTAGTGGGGGGAAGGGGTTATGAGCAGTTCTTC. Protein product: CASSVVGGRGYEQFF.

For the CDR3, the DNA is TGTGCCAGCAGCTCCCTTGGGTTCATTCAGTACTTC. Amino acid sequence: CASSSLGFIQYF. The V gene is TRBV11-2, the J gene TRBJ2-4; D uncertain. The CDR3 consists of 12 residues. With 4 bases removed from V and 9 bases from J, the gap between germline ends came to 10 bases. CDR1 and CDR2 from the germline V gene are SGHAT and FQNNGV.

This rearrangement joins TRBV20-1 to TRBJ2-1; D is unresolved. Germline CDR1 reads DFQATT; CDR2 reads SNEGSKA (reference sequence). The CDR3 spans 15 residues. V was shortened by 0 bases and J by 5 bases, with 14 bases between the two germline ends. The CDR3 region has the DNA TGCAGTGCTAGAGATGTTCGGGCTACTAACAATGAGCAGTTCTTC. Translating gives CSARDVRATNNEQFF.

This chain uses TRBV20-1 with TRBJ2-3; 9 nucleotides line up with TRBD2. V lost 2 bases and J lost 2; bases outside the gene matches: 11. Per germline, CDR1 DFQATT and CDR2 SNEGSKA (reference sequence). The CDR3 runs to 17 residues. CDR3 loop: CSARRALAGRLTDTQYF. Written as DNA, the CDR3 is TGCAGTGCTAGAAGGGCCCTAGCGGGGCGACTCACAGATACGCAGTATTTT.

With regard to this clonotype: Relative to the germline gene, one junction end is altered; a read error may explain this. The chain uses TRBV12-3 or TRBV12-4 and TRBJ2-3, with D possibly matching TRBD2 (5 bases). The CDR3 consists of 13 residues. CDR3: CASSVAHTDTQYF. In nucleotides, the CDR3 is TGTGCCAGCAGTGTAGCGCACACAGATACGCAGTATTTT.

This clonotype was counted between two and nine times. The chain recombines TRBV29-1 with TRBJ2-3; D unclear. The CDR3 extends over 16 amino acids. In germline, CDR1 is SQVTM, CDR2 ANQGSEA. V was cut by 1 base and J by 4 bases, with 18 bases left in between. CDR3: CSVEVPDAAIADTQYF. The DNA for the CDR3 is TGCAGCGTTGAAGTTCCGGACGCCGCCATCGCAGATACGCAGTATTTT.

This clonotype was counted once. In DNA form, the CDR3 reads TGTGCCAGCCCAGCGGCTAGCGGGGTGACCGGCCAGGGTACAGATACGCAGTATTTT. Encoded protein: CASPAASGVTGQGTDTQYF. J is TRBJ2-3 and V is TRBV18; 9 bases are shared with TRBD2. CDR3 length: 19 amino acids. The V gene end was trimmed by 8 bases and the J gene end by 3 bases; junction bases not matched to a gene: 21. Germline V gene lookup returns CDR1 KGHSH and CDR2 LQKENI.

This chain connects TRBV6-1 to TRBJ2-6; a possible D gene is TRBD1 (5 bases). In germline, CDR1 is MNHNS, CDR2 SASEGT. Trimming left V 3 bases short and J 0 bases short, with 9 bases between. The length of the CDR3 is 16 residues. CDR3 sequence reads: CASSDPGFSGANVLTF. The CDR3 DNA reads TGTGCCAGCAGTGACCCAGGGTTCTCTGGGGCCAACGTCCTGACTTTC.

This clonotype was detected only once. The chain couples TRBV6-2 or TRBV6-3 to TRBJ2-5, with 9 bases aligning to TRBD2. The length of the CDR3 is 13 residues. The trim removed 4 bases at V and 13 bases at J, leaving 10 bases unmatched. Germline V lookup: CDR1 MNHEY, CDR2 SVGEGT. In DNA, the CDR3 is TGTGCCAGCAGTTTATGGCACTCGCGGGAGGGGTACTTC. This codes for CASSLWHSREGYF.

CDR3 bases: TGTGCCAGCAGTTTATGGCCTTCGCGCGGTGAAGCTTTCTTT. Protein: CASSLWPSRGEAFF. The chain is built from TRBV12-3 or TRBV12-4 and TRBJ1-1, with no clear D. V was cut by 2 bases and J by 7 bases, with 14 bases left in between. The CDR3 spans 14 residues.

The rearrangement joins TRBV27 to TRBJ2-1; 9 nucleotides align to TRBD2. Germline CDR1 is MNHEY and CDR2 is SMNVEV (reference sequence). V lost 3 bases to trimming and J lost 2 bases; unmatched junction nucleotides: 5. The CDR3 has 16 amino acids. Here the CDR3 DNA reads TGTGCCAGCAGTTTCGGACTAGCGTCGACCTACAATGAGCAGTTCTTC. This gives the protein CASSFGLASTYNEQFF.